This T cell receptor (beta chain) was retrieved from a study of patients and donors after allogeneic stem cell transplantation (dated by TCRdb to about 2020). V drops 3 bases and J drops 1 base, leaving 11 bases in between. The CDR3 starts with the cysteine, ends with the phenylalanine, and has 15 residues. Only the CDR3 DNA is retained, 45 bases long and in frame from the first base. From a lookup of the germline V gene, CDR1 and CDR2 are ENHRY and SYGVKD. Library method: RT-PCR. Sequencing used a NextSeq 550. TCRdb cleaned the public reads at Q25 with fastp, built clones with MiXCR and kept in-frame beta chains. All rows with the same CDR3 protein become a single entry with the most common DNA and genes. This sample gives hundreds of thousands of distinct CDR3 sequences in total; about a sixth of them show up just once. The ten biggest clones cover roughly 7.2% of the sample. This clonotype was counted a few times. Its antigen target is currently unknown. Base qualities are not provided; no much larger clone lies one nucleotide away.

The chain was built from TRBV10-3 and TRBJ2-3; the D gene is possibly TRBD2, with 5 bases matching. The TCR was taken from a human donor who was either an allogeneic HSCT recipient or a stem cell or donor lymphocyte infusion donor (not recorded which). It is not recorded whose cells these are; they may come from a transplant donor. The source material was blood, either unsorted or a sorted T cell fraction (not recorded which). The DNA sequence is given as TGTGCCATCAGTGAAAGCGGCACGGGCACAGATACGCAGTATTTT. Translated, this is CAISESGTGTDTQYF.